Listed here is a single T cell receptor beta chain. Per the original data handling: Amplification with reference gene primers provided the estimates of nucleated cell counts. Clones were sequenced by immunoSEQ multiplex PCR, and TCRdb holds only the in-frame ones, with some missing. The V and J calls and clone size are taken from that table; D and trimming were inferred from the DNA. Of 170,000 or so clones in the sample, roughly 84% were seen once. The CDR3 has 14 residues. Per germline, CDR1 KGHSH and CDR2 LQKENI. Germline trimming cut 2 bases from V and 4 bases from J; bases unmatched to any gene: 3. The data were taken from a study of blood T cell repertoires in COVID-19. Overall study context: Donors in the United States, Italy and Spain gave samples during acute or convalescent COVID-19. In each case, the material was cDNA or gDNA derived from T cells, B-cell-depleted T cells, or PBMCs.

This receptor was identified in a man aged 18 to 29 with active or convalescent COVID-19. The sample comprised peripheral blood. The chain employs TRBV18 and TRBJ2-7, with 9 bases lining up with TRBD1. In nucleotides, the CDR3 is TGTGCCAGCTCACCATCGGACAGGGGTTACGAGCAGTACTTC. This sequence encodes CASSPSDRGYEQYF. The full variable domain, in which reference TRBV18 and TRBJ2-7 provide the parts outside the CDR3, is NAGVMQNPRHLVRRRGQEARLRCSPMKGHSHVYWYRQLPEEGLKFMVYLQKENIIDESGMPKERFSAEFPKEGPSILRIQQVVRGDSAAYFCASSPSDRGYEQYFGPGTRLTVT.